Sequencing of this TCR beta chain was carried out in a study of control samples from healthy donors and cancer patients. The V end was cut by 0 bases, the J end by 3 bases, with 8 bases between. Germline lookup yields CDR1 WSHSY and CDR2 SAAADI. The CDR3 is made up of 14 amino acids. Using immunoSEQ multiplex PCR, the repertoire was profiled, and TCRdb retains in-frame clones only, with some absent. Of 150,000 to 200,000 clones detected, around 94% appear once; the ten largest clones hold around 1.5%. This receptor was identified in a woman under 30 in good health. The chain couples TRBV10-2 to TRBJ2-5; no clear D. Sequenced: blood. The CDR3 nucleotides read TGCGCCAGCAGTGAGTCGACGGTTGAAGAGACCCAGTACTTC. As protein: CASSESTVEETQYF.